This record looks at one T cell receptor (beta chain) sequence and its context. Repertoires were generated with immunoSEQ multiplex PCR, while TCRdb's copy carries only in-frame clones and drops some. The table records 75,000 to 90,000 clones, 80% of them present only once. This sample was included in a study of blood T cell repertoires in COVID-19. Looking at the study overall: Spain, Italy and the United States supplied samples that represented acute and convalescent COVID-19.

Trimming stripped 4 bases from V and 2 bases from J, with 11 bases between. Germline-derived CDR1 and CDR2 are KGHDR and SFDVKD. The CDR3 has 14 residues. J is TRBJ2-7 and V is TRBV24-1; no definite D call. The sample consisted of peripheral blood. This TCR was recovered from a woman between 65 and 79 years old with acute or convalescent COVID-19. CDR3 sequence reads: CATSDARSAYEQYF. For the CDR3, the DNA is TGTGCCACCAGTGACGCACGAAGCGCCTACGAGCAGTACTTC.